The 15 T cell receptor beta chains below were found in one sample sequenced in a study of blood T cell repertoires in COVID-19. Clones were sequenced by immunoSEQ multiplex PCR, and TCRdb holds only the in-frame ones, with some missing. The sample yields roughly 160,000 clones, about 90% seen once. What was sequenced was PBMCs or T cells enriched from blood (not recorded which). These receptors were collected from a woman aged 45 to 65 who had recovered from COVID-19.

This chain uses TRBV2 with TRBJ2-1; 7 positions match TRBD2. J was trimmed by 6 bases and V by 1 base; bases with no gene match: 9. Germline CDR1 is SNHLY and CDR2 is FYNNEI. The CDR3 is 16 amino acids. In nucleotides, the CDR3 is TGTGCCAGCAGTGAAGGGGCAGGGAGGGTTCTCAATGAGCAGTTCTTC. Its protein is CASSEGAGRVLNEQFF.

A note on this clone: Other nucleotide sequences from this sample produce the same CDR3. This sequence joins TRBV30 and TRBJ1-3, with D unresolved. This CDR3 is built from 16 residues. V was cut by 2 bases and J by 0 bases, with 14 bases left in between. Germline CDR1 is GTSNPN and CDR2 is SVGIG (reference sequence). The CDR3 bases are TGTGCCTGGAGTTCTTCGGGAGGGAGCTCTGGAAACACCATATATTTT. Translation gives CAWSSSGGSSGNTIYF.

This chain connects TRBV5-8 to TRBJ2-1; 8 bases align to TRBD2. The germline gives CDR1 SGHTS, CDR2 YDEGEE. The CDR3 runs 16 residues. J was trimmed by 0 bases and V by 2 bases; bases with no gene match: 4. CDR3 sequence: CASSFGGLASYNEQFF. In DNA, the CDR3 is TGTGCCAGCAGCTTCGGAGGACTAGCCTCCTACAATGAGCAGTTCTTC.

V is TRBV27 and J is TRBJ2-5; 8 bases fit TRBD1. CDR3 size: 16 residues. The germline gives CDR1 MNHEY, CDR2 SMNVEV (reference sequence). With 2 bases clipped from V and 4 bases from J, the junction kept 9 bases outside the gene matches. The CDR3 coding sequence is TGTGCCAGCAGTTTAACGACAGGGGTATTGAGAGAGACCCAGTACTTC. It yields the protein CASSLTTGVLRETQYF.

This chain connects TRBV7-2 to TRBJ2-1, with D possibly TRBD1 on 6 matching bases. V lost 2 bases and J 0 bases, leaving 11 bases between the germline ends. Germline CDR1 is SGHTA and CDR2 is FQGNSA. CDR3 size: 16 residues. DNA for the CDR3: TGTGCCAGCAGCTTACTTAGGGGGAGCTCCTACAATGAGCAGTTCTTC. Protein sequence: CASSLLRGSSYNEQFF.

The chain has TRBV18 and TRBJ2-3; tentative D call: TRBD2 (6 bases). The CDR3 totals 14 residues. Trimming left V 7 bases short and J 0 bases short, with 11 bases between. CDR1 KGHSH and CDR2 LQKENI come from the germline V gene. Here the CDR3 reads CASWVRGSTDTQYF. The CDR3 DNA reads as TGTGCCAGCTGGGTACGGGGGAGCACAGATACGCAGTATTTT.

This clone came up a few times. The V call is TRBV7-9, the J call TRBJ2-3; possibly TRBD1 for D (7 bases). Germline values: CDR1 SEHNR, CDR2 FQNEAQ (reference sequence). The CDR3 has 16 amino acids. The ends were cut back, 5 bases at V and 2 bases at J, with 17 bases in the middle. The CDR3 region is CASSLIDRDSTDTQYF. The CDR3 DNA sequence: TGTGCCAGCAGCCTGATAGACAGGGACTCCACAGATACGCAGTATTTT.

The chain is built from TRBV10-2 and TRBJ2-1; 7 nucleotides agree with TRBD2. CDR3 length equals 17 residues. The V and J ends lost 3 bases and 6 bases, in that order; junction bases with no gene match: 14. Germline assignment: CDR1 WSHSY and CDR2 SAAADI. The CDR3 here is CASSDLRDYGSGNEQFF. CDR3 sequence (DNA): TGCGCCAGCAGTGATCTCCGGGACTATGGTTCAGGCAATGAGCAGTTCTTC.

CDR3 residues: CASSSPRRNEQFF. CDR3 nucleotide sequence: TGTGCCAGCAGTTCCCCCAGGCGCAATGAGCAGTTCTTC. The chain couples TRBV28 to TRBJ2-1; D is undetermined. The CDR3 runs 13 residues. Germline V gene lookup returns CDR1 MDHEN and CDR2 SYDVKM. V dropped 4 bases and J dropped 6 bases, with 10 bases sitting between them.

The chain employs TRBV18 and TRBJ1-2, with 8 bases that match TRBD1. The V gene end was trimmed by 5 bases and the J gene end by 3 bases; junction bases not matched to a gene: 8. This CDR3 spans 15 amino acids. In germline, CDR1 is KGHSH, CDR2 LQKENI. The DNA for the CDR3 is TGTGCCAGCTCATCAAGACAGGGGAAGGACTATGGCTACACCTTC. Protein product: CASSSRQGKDYGYTF.

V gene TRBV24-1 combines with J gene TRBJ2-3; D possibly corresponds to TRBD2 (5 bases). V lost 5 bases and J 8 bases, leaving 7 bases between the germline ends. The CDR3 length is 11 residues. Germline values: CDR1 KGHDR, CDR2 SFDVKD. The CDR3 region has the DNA TGTGCCACCAGTGTGGCGGGTACGCAGTATTTT. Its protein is CATSVAGTQYF.

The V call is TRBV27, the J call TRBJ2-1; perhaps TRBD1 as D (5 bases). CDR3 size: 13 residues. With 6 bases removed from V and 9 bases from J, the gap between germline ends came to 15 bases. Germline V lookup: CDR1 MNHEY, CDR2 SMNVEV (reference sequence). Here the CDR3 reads CASSVPRAPEQFF. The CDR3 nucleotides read TGTGCCAGCAGCGTTCCCAGGGCACCTGAGCAGTTCTTC.

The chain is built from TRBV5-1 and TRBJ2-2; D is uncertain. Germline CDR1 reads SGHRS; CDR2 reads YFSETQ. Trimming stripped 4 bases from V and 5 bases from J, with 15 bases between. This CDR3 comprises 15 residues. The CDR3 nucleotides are TGCGCCAGCAGCACCACTCGTCAATGGACCGGGGAGCTGTTTTTT. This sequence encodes CASSTTRQWTGELFF.

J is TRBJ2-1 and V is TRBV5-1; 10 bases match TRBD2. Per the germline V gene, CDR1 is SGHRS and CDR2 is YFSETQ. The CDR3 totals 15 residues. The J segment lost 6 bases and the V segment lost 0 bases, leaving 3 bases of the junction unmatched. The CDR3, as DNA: TGCGCCAGCAGCTTGGGGGCTAGCGGGAGCAATGAGCAGTTCTTC. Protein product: CASSLGASGSNEQFF. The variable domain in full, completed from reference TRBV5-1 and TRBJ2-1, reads KAGVTQTPRYLIKTRGQQVTLSCSPISGHRSVSWYQQTPGQGLQFLFEYFSETQRNKGNFPGRFSGRQFSNSRSEMNVSTLELGDSALYLCASSLGASGSNEQFFGPGTRLTVL.

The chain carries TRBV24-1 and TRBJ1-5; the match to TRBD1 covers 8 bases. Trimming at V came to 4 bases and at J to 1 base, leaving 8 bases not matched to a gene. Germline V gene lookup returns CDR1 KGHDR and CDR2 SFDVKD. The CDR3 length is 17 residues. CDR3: CATSDPRTGSSNQPQHF. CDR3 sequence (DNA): TGTGCCACCAGTGACCCTCGGACAGGGTCCAGCAATCAGCCCCAGCATTTT.